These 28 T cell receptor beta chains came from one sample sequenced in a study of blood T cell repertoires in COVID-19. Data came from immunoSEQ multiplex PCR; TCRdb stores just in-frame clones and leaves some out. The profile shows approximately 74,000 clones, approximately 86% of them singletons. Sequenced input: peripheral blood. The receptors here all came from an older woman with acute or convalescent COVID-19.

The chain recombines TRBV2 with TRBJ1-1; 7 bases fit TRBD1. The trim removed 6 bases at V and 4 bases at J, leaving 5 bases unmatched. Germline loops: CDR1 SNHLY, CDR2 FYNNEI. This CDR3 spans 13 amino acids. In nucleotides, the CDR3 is TGTGCCAGCAGAGCCTACAGGGGCACTGAAGCTTTCTTT. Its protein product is CASRAYRGTEAFF. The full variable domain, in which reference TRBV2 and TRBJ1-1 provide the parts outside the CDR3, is EPEVTQTPSHQVTQMGQEVILRCVPISNHLYFYWYRQILGQKVEFLVSFYNNEISEKSEIFDDQFSVERPDGSNFTLKIRSTKLEDSAMYFCASRAYRGTEAFFGQGTRLTVV.

For the CDR3, the DNA is TGTGCCAGCAGCTCGGGGACAGGGCCCATGAACACTGAAGCTTTCTTT. Its translation is CASSSGTGPMNTEAFF. V usage is TRBV7-2 and J usage is TRBJ1-1; TRBD1 matches at 9 bases. Germline trimming cut 4 bases from V and 0 bases from J; bases unmatched to any gene: 6. Germline V gives CDR1 SGHTA, CDR2 FQGNSA. This CDR3 is 16 amino acids long.

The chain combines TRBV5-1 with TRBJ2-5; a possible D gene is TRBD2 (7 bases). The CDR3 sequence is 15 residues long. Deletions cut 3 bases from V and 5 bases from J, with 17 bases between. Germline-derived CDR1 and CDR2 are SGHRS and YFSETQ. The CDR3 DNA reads TGCGCCAGCAGCTCAATGGAGGGGGGGTTGGAGACCCAGTACTTC. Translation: CASSSMEGGLETQYF.

The CDR3 here is CASSYGDRAYGYTF. CDR3 DNA sequence: TGTGCCAGCAGTTACGGGGACAGGGCCTATGGCTACACCTTC. This rearrangement joins TRBV6-2 or TRBV6-3 to TRBJ1-2, with 9 bases identical to TRBD1. Germline CDR1 reads MNHEY; CDR2 reads SVGEGT. The CDR3 extends over 14 amino acids. Unmatched junction bases numbered 2, after V lost 2 bases and J lost 4 bases.

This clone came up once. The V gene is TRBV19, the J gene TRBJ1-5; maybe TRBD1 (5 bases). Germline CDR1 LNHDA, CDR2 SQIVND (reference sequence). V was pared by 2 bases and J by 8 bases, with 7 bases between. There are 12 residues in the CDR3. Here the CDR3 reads CASSIQGKPQHF. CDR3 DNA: TGTGCCAGTAGTATACAGGGAAAGCCCCAGCATTTT.

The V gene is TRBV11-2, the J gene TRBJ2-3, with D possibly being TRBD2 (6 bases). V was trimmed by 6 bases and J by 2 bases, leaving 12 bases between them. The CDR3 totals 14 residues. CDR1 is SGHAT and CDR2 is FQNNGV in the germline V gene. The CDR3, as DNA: TGTGCCAGCAGGACGGAGGGCTTCACAGATACGCAGTATTTT. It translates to CASRTEGFTDTQYF.

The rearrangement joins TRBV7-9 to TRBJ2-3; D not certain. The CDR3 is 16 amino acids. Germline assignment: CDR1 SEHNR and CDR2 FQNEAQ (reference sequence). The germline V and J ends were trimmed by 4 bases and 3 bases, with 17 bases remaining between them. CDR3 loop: CASSSVPAVGTDTQYF. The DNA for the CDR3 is TGTGCCAGCAGCTCGGTACCGGCGGTCGGGACAGATACGCAGTATTTT.

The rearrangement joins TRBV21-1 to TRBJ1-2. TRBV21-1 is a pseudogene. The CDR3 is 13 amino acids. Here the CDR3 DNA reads TGTGCCAGCAGATCGAGTGCGGGAGGAGGCTACACCTTC. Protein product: CASRSSAGGGYTF.

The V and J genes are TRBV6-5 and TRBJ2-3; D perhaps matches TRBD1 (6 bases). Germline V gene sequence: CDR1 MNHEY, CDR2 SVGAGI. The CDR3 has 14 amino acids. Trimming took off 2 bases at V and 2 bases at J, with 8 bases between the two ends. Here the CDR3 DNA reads TGTGCCAGCAGTTACGACAGGTTCACAGATACGCAGTATTTT. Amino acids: CASSYDRFTDTQYF.

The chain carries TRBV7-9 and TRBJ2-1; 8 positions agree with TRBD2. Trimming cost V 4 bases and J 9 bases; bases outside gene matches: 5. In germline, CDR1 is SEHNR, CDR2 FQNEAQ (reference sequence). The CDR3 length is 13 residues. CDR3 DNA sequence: TGTGCCAGCAGCTCTGAGCGGGAGAGTGAGCAGTTCTTC. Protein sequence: CASSSERESEQFF.

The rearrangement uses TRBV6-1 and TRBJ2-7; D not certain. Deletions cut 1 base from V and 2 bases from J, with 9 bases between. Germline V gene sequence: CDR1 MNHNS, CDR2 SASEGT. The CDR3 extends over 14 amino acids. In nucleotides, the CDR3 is TGTGCCAGCAGTGAAGTTGGGCCTGCCTACGAGCAGTACTTC. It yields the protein CASSEVGPAYEQYF.

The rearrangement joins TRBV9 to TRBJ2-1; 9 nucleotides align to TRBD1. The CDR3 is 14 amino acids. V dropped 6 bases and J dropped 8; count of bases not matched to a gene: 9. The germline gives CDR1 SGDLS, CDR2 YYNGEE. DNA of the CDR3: TGTGCCAGCACCCGGGACAGGGTAGGGGATGAGCAGTTCTTC. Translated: CASTRDRVGDEQFF.

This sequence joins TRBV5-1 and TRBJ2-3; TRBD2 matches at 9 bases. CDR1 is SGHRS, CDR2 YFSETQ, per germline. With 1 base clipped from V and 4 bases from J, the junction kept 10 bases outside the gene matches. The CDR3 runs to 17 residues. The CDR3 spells CASSLIAGGLEADTQYF. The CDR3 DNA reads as TGCGCCAGCAGCTTGATCGCGGGGGGGCTCGAGGCAGATACGCAGTATTTT.

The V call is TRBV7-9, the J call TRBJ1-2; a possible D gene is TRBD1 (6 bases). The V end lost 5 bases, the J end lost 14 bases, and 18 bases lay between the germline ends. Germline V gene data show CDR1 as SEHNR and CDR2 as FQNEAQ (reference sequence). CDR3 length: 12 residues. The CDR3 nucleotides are TGTGCCAGCAGCACCTATGACAGGCCCCGGACCTTC. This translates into CASSTYDRPRTF.

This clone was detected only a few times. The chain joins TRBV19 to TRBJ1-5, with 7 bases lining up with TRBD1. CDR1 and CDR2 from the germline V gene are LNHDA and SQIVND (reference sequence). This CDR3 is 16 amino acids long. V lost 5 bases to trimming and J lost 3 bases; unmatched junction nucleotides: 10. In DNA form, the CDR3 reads TGTGCCAGTAGTGATCGATTTGGACAGGTCAATCAGCCCCAGCATTTT. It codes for CASSDRFGQVNQPQHF.

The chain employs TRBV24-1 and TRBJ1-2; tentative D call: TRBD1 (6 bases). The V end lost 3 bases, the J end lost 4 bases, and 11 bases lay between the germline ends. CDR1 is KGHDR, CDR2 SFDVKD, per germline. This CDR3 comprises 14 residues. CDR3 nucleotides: TGTGCCACCAGTGATCCCGACAGGTTCTATGGCTACACCTTC. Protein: CATSDPDRFYGYTF.

The CDR3 spells CASSRYQDQFF. The CDR3 bases are TGTGCCAGCAGCCGATACCAGGATCAGTTCTTC. V and J are TRBV5-6 and TRBJ2-1, with D unresolved. V dropped 4 bases and J dropped 13 bases, with 12 bases sitting between them. Germline loops: CDR1 SGHDT, CDR2 YYEEEE. The CDR3 has 11 amino acids.

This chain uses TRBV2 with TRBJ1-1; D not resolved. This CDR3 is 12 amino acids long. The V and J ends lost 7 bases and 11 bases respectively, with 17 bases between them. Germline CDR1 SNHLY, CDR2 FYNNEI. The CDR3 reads CASNVLATDAFF. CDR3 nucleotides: TGTGCCAGCAATGTTTTGGCCACAGATGCTTTCTTT.

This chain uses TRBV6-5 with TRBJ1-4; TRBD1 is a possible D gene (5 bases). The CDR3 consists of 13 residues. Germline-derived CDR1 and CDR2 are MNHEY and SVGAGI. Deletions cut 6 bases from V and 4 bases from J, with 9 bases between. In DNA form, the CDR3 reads TGTGCCAGCAGCAGGGATGGTAATGAAAAACTGTTTTTT. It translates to CASSRDGNEKLFF.

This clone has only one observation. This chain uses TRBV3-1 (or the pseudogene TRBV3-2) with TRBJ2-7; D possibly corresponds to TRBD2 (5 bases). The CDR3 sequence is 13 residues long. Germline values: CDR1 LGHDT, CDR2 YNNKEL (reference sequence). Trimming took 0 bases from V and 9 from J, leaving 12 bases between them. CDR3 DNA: TGTGCCAGCAGCCAAGAAGAGGCGGGTGTGCAGTACTTC. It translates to CASSQEEAGVQYF.

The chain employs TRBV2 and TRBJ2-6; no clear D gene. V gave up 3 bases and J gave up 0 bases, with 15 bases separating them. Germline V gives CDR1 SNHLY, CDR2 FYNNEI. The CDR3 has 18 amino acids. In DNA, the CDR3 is TGTGCCAGCAGTGATGGGCAGGCACTCCTCTCTGGGGCCAACGTCCTGACTTTC. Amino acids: CASSDGQALLSGANVLTF.

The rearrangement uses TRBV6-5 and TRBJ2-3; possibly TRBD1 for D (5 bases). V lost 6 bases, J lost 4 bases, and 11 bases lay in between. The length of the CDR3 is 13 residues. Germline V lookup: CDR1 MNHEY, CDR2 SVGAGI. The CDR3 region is CASRGSGSDTQYF. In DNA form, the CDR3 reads TGTGCCAGCAGAGGCTCAGGGTCAGATACGCAGTATTTT.

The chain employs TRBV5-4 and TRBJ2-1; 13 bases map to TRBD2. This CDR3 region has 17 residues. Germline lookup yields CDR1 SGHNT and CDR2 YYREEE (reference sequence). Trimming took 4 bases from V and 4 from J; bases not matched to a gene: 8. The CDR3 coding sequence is TGTGCCAGCAGCAGAATGTCGGGACTAGCGGGGTACAATGAGCAGTTCTTC. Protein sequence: CASSRMSGLAGYNEQFF.

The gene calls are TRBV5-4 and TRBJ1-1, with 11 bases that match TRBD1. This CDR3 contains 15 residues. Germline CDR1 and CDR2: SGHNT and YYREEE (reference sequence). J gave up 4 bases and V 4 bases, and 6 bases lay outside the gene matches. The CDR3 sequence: CASSHPGTGGTEAFF. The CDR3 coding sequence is TGTGCCAGCAGCCATCCCGGGACAGGGGGCACTGAAGCTTTCTTT. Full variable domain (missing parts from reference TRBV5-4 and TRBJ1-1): ETGVTQSPTHLIKTRGQQVTLRCSSQSGHNTVSWYQQALGQGPQFIFQYYREEENGRGNFPPRFSGLQFPNYSSELNVNALELDDSALYLCASSHPGTGGTEAFFGQGTRLTVV.

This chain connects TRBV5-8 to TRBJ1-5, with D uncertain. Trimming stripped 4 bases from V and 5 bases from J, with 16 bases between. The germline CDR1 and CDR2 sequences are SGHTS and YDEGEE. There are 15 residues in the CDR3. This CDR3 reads CASSRADARDQPQHF. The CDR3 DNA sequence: TGTGCCAGCAGCCGAGCGGACGCCCGGGATCAGCCCCAGCATTTT.

Here the CDR3 DNA reads TGTGCCAGCAGCTTGGGGGTAGCGAACAATGAGCAGTTCTTC. Encoded protein: CASSLGVANNEQFF. The J gene is TRBJ2-1, the V gene TRBV5-4, with a weak D call TRBD2 (5 bases). V lost 0 bases to trimming and J lost 5 bases, with 9 bases between them. Germline CDR1 and CDR2: SGHNT and YYREEE (reference sequence). The CDR3 is 14 residues long. Complete variable domain (other parts from reference TRBV5-4 and TRBJ2-1): ETGVTQSPTHLIKTRGQQVTLRCSSQSGHNTVSWYQQALGQGPQFIFQYYREEENGRGNFPPRFSGLQFPNYSSELNVNALELDDSALYLCASSLGVANNEQFFGPGTRLTVL.

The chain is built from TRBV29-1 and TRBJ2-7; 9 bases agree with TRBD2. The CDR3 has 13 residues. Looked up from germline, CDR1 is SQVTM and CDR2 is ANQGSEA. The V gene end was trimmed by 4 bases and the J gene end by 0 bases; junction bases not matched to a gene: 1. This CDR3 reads CSVVAGASYEQYF. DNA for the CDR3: TGCAGCGTTGTAGCGGGGGCCTCCTACGAGCAGTACTTC.

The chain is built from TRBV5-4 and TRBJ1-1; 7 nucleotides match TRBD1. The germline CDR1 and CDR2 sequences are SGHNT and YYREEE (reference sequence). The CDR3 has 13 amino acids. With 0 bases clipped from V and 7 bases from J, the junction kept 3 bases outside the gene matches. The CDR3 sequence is CASSLDRGDEAFF. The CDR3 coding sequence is TGTGCCAGCAGCTTGGACAGGGGAGATGAAGCTTTCTTT.